The T cell receptor beta chain described here comes from a study of CD8+ T cells in alopecia areata. Sequencing used cDNA as its template, made by extracting RNA and reverse transcribing it. Produced via immunoSEQ multiplex PCR; TCRdb's table is partial and in-frame only. This table holds 180,000 or so clones, 63% found once. The CDR3 is made up of 15 amino acids. V gave up 5 bases and J gave up 0 bases; unmatched junction bases: 7. Per the germline V gene, CDR1 is SGHRS and CDR2 is YFSETQ. This clone was counted a single time. This receptor was taken from a human donor with alopecia areata. J is TRBJ2-7 and V is TRBV5-1; TRBD1 agrees at 8 bases. The sequences come from CD4+ T cells sorted from blood, collected at week 0. The CDR3 DNA reads TGCGCCAGCAGGCGCGGACAGGGCAACTCCTACGAGCAGTACTTC. This codes for CASRRGQGNSYEQYF.